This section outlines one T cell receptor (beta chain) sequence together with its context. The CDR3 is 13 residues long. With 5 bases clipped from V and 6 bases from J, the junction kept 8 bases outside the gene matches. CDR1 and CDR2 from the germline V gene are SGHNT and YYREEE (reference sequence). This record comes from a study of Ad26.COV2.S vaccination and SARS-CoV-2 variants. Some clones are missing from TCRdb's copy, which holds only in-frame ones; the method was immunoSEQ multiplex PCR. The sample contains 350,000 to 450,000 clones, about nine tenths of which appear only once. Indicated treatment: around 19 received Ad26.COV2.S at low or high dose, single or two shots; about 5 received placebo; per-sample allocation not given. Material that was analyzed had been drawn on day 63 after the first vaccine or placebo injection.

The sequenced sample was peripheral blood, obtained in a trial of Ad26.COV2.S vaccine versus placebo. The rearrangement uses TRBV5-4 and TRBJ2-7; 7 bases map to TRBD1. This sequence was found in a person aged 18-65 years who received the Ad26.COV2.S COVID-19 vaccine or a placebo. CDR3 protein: CASRPTGVGEQYF. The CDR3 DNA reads TGTGCCAGCAGACCTACAGGGGTGGGCGAGCAGTACTTC.